The rows below give T cell receptor beta chains drawn from one sample of a study of T cell responses to AZD1222 COVID-19 vaccine. Profiling relied on immunoSEQ multiplex PCR, and the TCRdb table lists in-frame clones only, not all of them. The table shows about 72,000 clones, with 80% to 90% occurring only once. The sequenced sample was peripheral blood, obtained on day 0 of AZD1222 vaccination. Receptors originate from an adult in good health. CDR3s include the opening cysteine and the closing phenylalanine or tryptophan.

v_call cdr3_aa
TRBV25-1 CASSGTVSTDTQYF
TRBV2 CASSEFFGSRETQYF
TRBV6-2/TRBV6-3 CASSPLRGNYGYTF
TRBV7-9 CASSFGVANEKLFF
TRBV5-1 CASSLDRVTDTQYF
TRBV19 CASRLGVGSTEAFF
TRBV5-4 CASSPTGTRFSGNTIYF
TRBV3-1/TRBV3-2 CASSQAQGSVDGYTF
TRBV14 CASSQDPRLPSGTGELFF
TRBV6-5 CASSYFRQLNTEAFF
TRBV11-1 CASSLDVGAKTQYF
TRBV5-5 CASSLIGEFNYGYTF
TRBV29-1 CSVEARQPSQFF
TRBV9 CASSVGVKGSEKLFF
TRBV19 CASSYALTISTDTQYF
TRBV28 CASQRGTGVTGELFF
TRBV18 CASSPPVSQGHTDTQYF
TRBV29-1 CSVVRGIETDTQYF
TRBV2 CASRDRGSGGYTF
TRBV18 CASSPGSGHEKLFF
TRBV6-4 CASSAVAGVKLFF
TRBV29-1 CSVEEGNGYTF
TRBV9 CASSGIDVNTGELFF
TRBV10-1 CASSGRTGGEQYF
TRBV30 CAWGGVTEAFF
TRBV6-4 CASSDEAGAYNEQFF
TRBV19 CASSMRAGGFTDTQYF
TRBV18 CASSPDLSGNTIYF
TRBV10-3 CAIAAGISGNTIYF
TRBV4-1 CASSQVAGATYNEQFF
TRBV27 CASRGGGHSGYTF
TRBV3-1/TRBV3-2 CASSLGPSPLHF
TRBV24-1 CATSDHGTNYGYTF
TRBV5-1 CASRRDRSSYEQYF
TRBV28 CASRPQGRKEKLFF
TRBV27 CASKVLGYGNQPQHF
TRBV5-1 CASSGVGRDYEQFF
TRBV27 CASSFALGSGELFF
TRBV2 CASKVAGGPRSYNEQFF
TRBV9 CASSVTSTRDGELFF
TRBV19 CASSTGRRELFF
TRBV9 CASSVAGWGGQGGYTF
TRBV2 CASSEVQEGKLFF
TRBV5-1 CASSPRGNSGDTQYF
TRBV19 CASSIVHSEAEKLFF
TRBV28 CASSLGGLAADTQYF
TRBV9 CASSKGDRGYTF
TRBV10-3 CASSGAGNPSGGTEAFF